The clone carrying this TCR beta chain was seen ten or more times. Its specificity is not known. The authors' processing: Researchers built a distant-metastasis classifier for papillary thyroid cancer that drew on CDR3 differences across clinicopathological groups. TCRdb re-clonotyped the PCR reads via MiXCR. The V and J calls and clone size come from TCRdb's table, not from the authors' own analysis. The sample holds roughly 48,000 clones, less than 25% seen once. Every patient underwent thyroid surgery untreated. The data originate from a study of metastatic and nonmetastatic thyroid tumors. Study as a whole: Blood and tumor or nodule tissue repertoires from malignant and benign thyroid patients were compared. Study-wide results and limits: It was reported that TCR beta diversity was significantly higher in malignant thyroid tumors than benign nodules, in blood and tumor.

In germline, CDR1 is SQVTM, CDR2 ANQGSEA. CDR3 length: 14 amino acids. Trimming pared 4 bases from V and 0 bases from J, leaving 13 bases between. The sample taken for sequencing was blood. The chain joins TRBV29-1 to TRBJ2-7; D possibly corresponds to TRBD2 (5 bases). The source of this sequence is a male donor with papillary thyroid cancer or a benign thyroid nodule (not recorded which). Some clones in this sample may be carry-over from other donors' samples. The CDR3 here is CSVVGEGSSYEQYF. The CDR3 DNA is TGCAGCGTTGTTGGCGAGGGTAGCTCCTACGAGCAGTACTTC.